This T cell receptor beta chain was observed in a study of T-cell reconstitution after alpha-beta-depleted transplantation in children. The TCRbeta library incorporated unique molecular identifiers. TCRdb itself ran the PCR reads through MiXCR, one entry per CDR3 protein. This sample yields about 610,000 distinct CDR3 sequences, of which 10% are seen a single time; 4% to 5% belongs to the top ten. Germline CDR1 LGHDT, CDR2 YNNKEL (reference sequence). Deletions cut 4 bases from V and 0 bases from J, with 18 bases between. The CDR3 is made up of 18 amino acids. This clonotype was found many times. This TCR was recovered from a human donor who donated a stem cell graft to a child with acute myeloid leukemia. V and J are TRBV3-1 and TRBJ2-2; D may correspond to TRBD1 or TRBD2 (5 bases each). Sample: PBMCs from the stem cell graft donor, taken from the stem cell graft. The CDR3 is CASSPLRGPGANTGELFF. CDR3 bases: TGTGCCAGCAGCCCCCTCCGGGGACCCGGTGCGAACACCGGGGAGCTGTTTTTT. The full variable domain, completed using reference TRBV3-1 and TRBJ2-2, is DTAVSQTPKYLVTQMGNDKSIKCEQNLGHDTMYWYKQDSKKFLKIMFSYNNKELIINETVPNRFSPKSPDKAHLNLHINSLELGDSAVYFCASSPLRGPGANTGELFFGEGSRLTVL.